What follows are 19 T cell receptor beta chains derived from one specimen sequenced in a study of response to subunit inactivated influenza vaccine. TCRdb used MiXCR to reprocess the RT-PCR reads, holding one entry per CDR3 protein. The sample consists of 500,000 to 650,000 distinct CDR3 sequences, approximately 7.7% of them appearing once. This specimen consisted of PBMCs from blood, obtained roughly 24 months after vaccination. These receptors all stem from a man aged 45 to 75 who received an inactivated influenza vaccine.

This clonotype was counted many times. This sequence joins TRBV11-2 and TRBJ2-1; D gene ambiguous. Trimming removed 0 bases from V and 9 bases from J, with 9 bases in between. The length of the CDR3 is 13 residues. Germline-derived CDR1 and CDR2 are SGHAT and FQNNGV. The DNA of the CDR3 is TGTGCCAGCAGCTTAGATTCTTGGCCTGAGCAGTTCTTC. Translation: CASSLDSWPEQFF.

This chain joins TRBV5-1 and TRBJ1-1; D is unclear. CDR1 is SGHRS and CDR2 is YFSETQ in the germline V gene. This CDR3 region has 12 residues. The germline V and J ends were trimmed by 4 bases and 3 bases, with 7 bases remaining between them. The CDR3 DNA reads TGCGCCAGCAGCCAAACAGACACTGAAGCTTTCTTT. Translated: CASSQTDTEAFF.

This chain connects TRBV11-2 to TRBJ2-7, with 8 bases fitting TRBD1. V dropped 3 bases and J dropped 2; count of bases not matched to a gene: 6. The germline V gene encodes CDR1 SGHAT and CDR2 FQNNGV. The CDR3 has 15 amino acids. Here the CDR3 DNA reads TGTGCCAGCAGCTTCGGACAGGGAATTCCCTACGAGCAGTACTTC. Protein: CASSFGQGIPYEQYF.

This clonotype came up a few times. Just one base apart from a much larger clone, this may be a read error. The V call is TRBV27, the J call TRBJ1-1, with D possibly being TRBD1 (5 bases). V shed 6 bases and J shed 0 bases, with 5 bases lying between them. Germline V gives CDR1 MNHEY, CDR2 SMNVEV (reference sequence). The CDR3 totals 12 residues. The CDR3 region has the DNA TGTGCCAGCAGGACAGTGAACACTGAAGCTTTCTTT. Translation gives CASRTVNTEAFF.

The J gene is TRBJ1-1, the V gene TRBV20-1; D is possibly TRBD1 (5 bases). CDR3 length: 13 amino acids. CDR1 and CDR2 (germline): DFQATT, SNEGSKA (reference sequence). Trimming took off 3 bases at V and 5 bases at J, with 13 bases between the two ends. CDR3 coding DNA: TGCAGTGCTAGGCCTCAGGGAAGAACTGAAGCTTTCTTT. It yields the protein CSARPQGRTEAFF.

The rearrangement joins TRBV28 to TRBJ1-5; 7 positions agree with TRBD1. This CDR3 is 14 amino acids long. The V and J ends lost 2 bases and 9 bases, in that order; junction bases with no gene match: 7. Germline CDR1 MDHEN, CDR2 SYDVKM. CDR3 residues: CASSLRGGLGPQHF. The CDR3 DNA reads as TGTGCCAGCAGTTTACGAGGGGGCCTGGGGCCCCAGCATTTT.

This clonotype was found many times. The chain recombines TRBV6-5 with TRBJ2-5; D unclear. This CDR3 region has 17 residues. V was trimmed by 0 bases and J by 0 bases, leaving 14 bases between them. From germline, CDR1 is MNHEY and CDR2 SVGAGI. The CDR3 region is CASSYSESLGYQETQYF. The CDR3 DNA follows: TGTGCCAGCAGTTACTCGGAGTCTTTGGGGTACCAAGAGACCCAGTACTTC.

This clonotype has a handful of counts. This sequence joins TRBV6-5 and TRBJ1-6; D unclear. The CDR3 sequence is 16 residues long. The germline CDR1 and CDR2 sequences are MNHEY and SVGAGI. V was shortened by 0 bases and J by 0 bases, with 6 bases between the two germline ends. The CDR3 spells CASSYSRNSYNSPLHF. CDR3 nucleotide sequence: TGTGCCAGCAGTTACTCGCGGAACTCCTATAATTCACCCCTCCACTTT.

The rearrangement joins TRBV10-3 to TRBJ2-3, with D possibly called TRBD1 or TRBD2 (6 bases each). Trimming removed 8 bases at V and 0 bases at J, with 15 bases between. This CDR3 is built from 15 residues. The germline CDR1 and CDR2 sequences are ENHRY and SYGVKD. CDR3 protein: CAIGDTGASTDTQYF. The CDR3 DNA sequence: TGTGCCATCGGAGACACGGGGGCAAGCACAGATACGCAGTATTTT.

There are a few counts of this clonotype. The chain carries TRBV18 and TRBJ1-5; tentative D call: TRBD1 (6 bases). CDR3 length: 15 residues. CDR1 is KGHSH and CDR2 is LQKENI in the germline V gene. V shed 5 bases and J shed 6 bases, with 17 bases lying between them. CDR3 amino acids: CASSRQAGAGQPQHF. For the CDR3, the DNA is TGTGCCAGCTCAAGGCAGGCGGGGGCTGGTCAGCCCCAGCATTTT.

This clonotype came up many times. The chain recombines TRBV11-2 with TRBJ2-4, with D possibly being TRBD2 (6 bases). The CDR3 sequence is 14 residues long. Trimming removed 5 bases at V and 7 bases at J, with 15 bases between. Germline V gene lookup returns CDR1 SGHAT and CDR2 FQNNGV. CDR3 protein: CASSPTISGNIQYF. The CDR3 DNA reads TGTGCCAGCAGCCCGACAATAAGCGGGAACATTCAGTACTTC.

This clonotype was counted only a few times. The chain links TRBV30 to TRBJ1-1; D gene ambiguous. The CDR3 totals 13 residues. The ends were cut back, 4 bases at V and 1 base at J, with 10 bases in the middle. The V gene's germline CDR1 is GTSNPN and CDR2 SVGIG (reference sequence). The CDR3: CAWMAVGNTEAFF. The CDR3 coding sequence is TGTGCCTGGATGGCGGTCGGGAACACTGAAGCTTTCTTT.

J is TRBJ2-3 and V is TRBV11-2; D is perhaps TRBD2 (5 bases). Looked up from germline, CDR1 is SGHAT and CDR2 is FQNNGV. The V gene lost 2 bases and the J gene lost 4 bases, with 22 bases spanning the gap. This CDR3 spans 18 amino acids. The CDR3 protein is CASSLKRSTTAEADTQYF. Written as DNA, the CDR3 is TGTGCCAGCAGCTTAAAGCGGTCAACCACCGCGGAGGCAGATACGCAGTATTTT. Using reference TRBV11-2 and TRBJ2-3 for the parts outside the CDR3, the full variable domain is EAGVAQSPRYKIIEKRQSVAFWCNPISGHATLYWYQQILGQGPKLLIQFQNNGVVDDSQLPKDRFSAERLKGVDSTLKIQPAKLEDSAVYLCASSLKRSTTAEADTQYFGPGTRLTVL.

The chain has TRBV15 and TRBJ2-7, with D perhaps matching TRBD1 (6 bases). CDR1 and CDR2 from the germline V gene are LNHNV and YYDKDF (reference sequence). This CDR3 is 13 amino acids long. V lost 0 bases, J lost 5 bases, and 8 bases lay in between. CDR3 sequence: CATSRDGQHEQYF. The CDR3 coding sequence is TGTGCCACCAGCAGAGATGGACAGCACGAGCAGTACTTC.

This rearrangement joins TRBV11-2 to TRBJ1-2; unclear D gene. CDR1 SGHAT and CDR2 FQNNGV come from the germline V gene. The CDR3 has 12 amino acids. Trimming took 5 bases from V and 7 from J, leaving 11 bases between them. The CDR3 here is CASSHTPSGYTF. CDR3 nucleotides: TGTGCCAGCAGCCACACCCCGTCTGGCTACACCTTC.

This clonotype was seen at least ten times. V is TRBV3-1 and J is TRBJ1-2; D is possibly TRBD1 (6 bases). V was clipped by 4 bases and J by 8 bases, with 14 bases between them. CDR1 and CDR2 from the germline V gene are LGHDT and YNNKEL (reference sequence). This CDR3 is built from 13 residues. For the CDR3, the DNA is TGTGCCAGCAGCCCCTCAGGGGCGACAGGCTACACCTTC. Amino acids: CASSPSGATGYTF.

This clonotype was seen ten or more times. The chain couples TRBV18 to TRBJ2-7; D is ambiguous. The germline V gene encodes CDR1 KGHSH and CDR2 LQKENI. The CDR3 extends over 12 amino acids. V lost 3 bases and J lost 4, with 7 bases in between. The CDR3 protein is CASSPSRYEQYF. The CDR3, as DNA: TGTGCCAGCTCACCGTCGAGGTACGAGCAGTACTTC.

This clonotype has just a few counts. This chain joins TRBV7-8 and TRBJ1-2; D may be TRBD1 (5 bases). The ends were cut back, 1 base at V and 8 bases at J, with 8 bases in the middle. Looked up from germline, CDR1 is SGHVS and CDR2 is FQNEAQ. The CDR3 has 12 residues. The CDR3 nucleotides are TGTGCCAGCAGCTTAGTCCGGGGGGGCTACACCTTC. Residues: CASSLVRGGYTF.

In its sample, this clonotype was seen a few times. The gene calls are TRBV4-1 and TRBJ2-3; weak D call: TRBD1 (6 bases). This CDR3 has 17 residues. Germline assignment: CDR1 MGHRA and CDR2 YSYEKL. Trimming removed 4 bases at V and 1 base at J, with 18 bases between. CDR3 protein: CASSRTGRSGRTDTQYF. The CDR3 DNA is TGCGCCAGCAGCCGAACAGGGAGATCGGGCCGCACAGATACGCAGTATTTT.